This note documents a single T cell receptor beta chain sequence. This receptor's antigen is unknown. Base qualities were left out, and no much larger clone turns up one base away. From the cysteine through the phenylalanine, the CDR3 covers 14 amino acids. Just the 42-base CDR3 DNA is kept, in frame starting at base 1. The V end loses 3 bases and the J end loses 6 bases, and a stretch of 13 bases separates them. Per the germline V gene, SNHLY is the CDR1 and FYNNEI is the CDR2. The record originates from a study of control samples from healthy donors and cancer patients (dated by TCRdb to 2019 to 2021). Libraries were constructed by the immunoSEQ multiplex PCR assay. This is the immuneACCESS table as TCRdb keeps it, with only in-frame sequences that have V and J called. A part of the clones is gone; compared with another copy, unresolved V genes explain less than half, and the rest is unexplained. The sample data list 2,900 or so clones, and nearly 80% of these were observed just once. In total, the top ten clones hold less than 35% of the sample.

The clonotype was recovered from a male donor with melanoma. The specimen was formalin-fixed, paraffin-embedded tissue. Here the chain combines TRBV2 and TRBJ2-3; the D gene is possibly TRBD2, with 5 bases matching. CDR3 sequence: CASSDRTSRDTQYF. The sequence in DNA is TGTGCCAGCAGTGATCGAACTAGTCGCGATACGCAGTATTTT. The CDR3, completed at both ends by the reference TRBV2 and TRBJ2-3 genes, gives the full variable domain EPEVTQTPSHQVTQMGQEVILRCVPISNHLYFYWYRQILGQKVEFLVSFYNNEISEKSEIFDDQFSVERPDGSNFTLKIRSTKLEDSAMYFCASSDRTSRDTQYFGPGTRLTVL.